What follows is one T cell receptor beta chain and its context. Its cognate antigen is unknown. TCRdb passed the reads through MiXCR, listing each CDR3 protein once. Here the sample spans 90,000 to 110,000 distinct CDR3 sequences, around 28% being singletons. This sample was included in a study of T cell repertoires in cytomegalovirus infection. Overall study context: CMV infection plus the matching HLA type was flagged by public TCR beta signatures. Findings and limits, study-wide: The ex vivo response was dominated by HLA-C-restricted CMV-specific TCR beta clonotypes. Totalled public TCR beta family frequency picked out people who carried CMV plus the relevant HLA.

V was cut by 2 bases and J by 8 bases, with 9 bases left in between. The germline CDR1 and CDR2 sequences are SNHLY and FYNNEI. The CDR3 spans 12 residues. The V call is TRBV2, the J call TRBJ1-1, with D uncertain. This sequence was found in a human donor in good health (CMV status not recorded). Some clones in this sample may be carry-over from other donors' samples. The sample in question was CD8+ T cells from cultured PBMCs, obtained from culture after CMV antigen stimulation. CDR3 sequence: CASSESAPEAFF. Written as DNA, the CDR3 is TGTGCCAGCAGTGAATCCGCCCCCGAAGCTTTCTTT.